One sample yielded the 9 T cell receptor beta chains listed below, sequenced in a study of regulatory T cells in long-lasting Graves disease. Time point of the sample: persistent/refractory GD, antithyroid drugs over 5 years with positive TRAb. Following extraction of RNA from PBMCs, that RNA was used to make the TCR library. Construction of TCR beta libraries relied on iRepertoire HTBI primers and on Arm-PCR targeting CDR3 regions. MiXCR, run by TCRdb on the multiplex PCR reads, gives a single entry per CDR3 protein. The sample yields about 420,000 distinct CDR3 sequences, less than 25% seen once. Sequences were derived from peripheral blood mononuclear cells (PBMCs), sampled when the disease was refractory, from a patient treated with antithyroid drugs. The source is a female donor with Graves disease.

As to this clonotype: Given a much more abundant clone one base away, this may be a read error. This is likely a read error, given that the CDR3 carries no conserved phenylalanine or tryptophan at its end. The V call is TRBV7-2, the J call TRBJ2-5, with TRBD2 matching 7 bases. The ends lost 3 bases at V and 8 bases at J; junction bases unmatched: 12. Looked up from germline, CDR1 is SGHTA and CDR2 is FQGNSA. The CDR3 length is 15 residues. The CDR3 spells CASSFGRGRARTQYS. In DNA form, the CDR3 reads TGTGCCAGCAGCTTTGGGAGGGGAAGGGCAAGAACCCAGTACTCC.

The gene calls are TRBV20-1 and TRBJ2-7; 10 bases line up with TRBD2. The V gene end was trimmed by 6 bases and the J gene end by 3 bases; junction bases not matched to a gene: 5. This CDR3 contains 13 residues. Germline CDR1 is DFQATT and CDR2 is SNEGSKA (reference sequence). DNA of the CDR3: TGCAGTGCAATCGCTAGCGGGAGCTACGAGCAGTACTTC. Translated: CSAIASGSYEQYF.

This clonotype was found many times. The CDR3 loop reads CASSLEVGRAYGYTF. CDR3 sequence (DNA): TGCGCCAGCAGCTTGGAGGTGGGGCGCGCCTATGGCTACACCTTC. The chain employs TRBV5-1 and TRBJ1-2; possibly TRBD1 for D (5 bases). Germline V gene data show CDR1 as SGHRS and CDR2 as YFSETQ. V was trimmed by 0 bases and J by 4 bases, leaving 13 bases between them. The CDR3 is 15 amino acids.

The chain uses TRBV20-1 and TRBJ2-7; 11 nucleotides match TRBD2. The CDR3 covers 16 residues. Trimming cost V 1 base and J 5 bases; bases outside gene matches: 10. Germline CDR1 DFQATT, CDR2 SNEGSKA (reference sequence). The CDR3 region has the DNA TGCAGTGCTAGAGCAGGATTTACTAGCGGGAGACACGAGCAGTACTTC. The encoded protein is CSARAGFTSGRHEQYF.

This clonotype was counted ten times or more. DNA for the CDR3: TGTGCCAGCAGTGAGCAGGGGACCTACGAGCAGTACTTC. As protein: CASSEQGTYEQYF. This chain joins TRBV2 and TRBJ2-7; D perhaps matches TRBD1 (6 bases). Trimming shortened V by 3 bases and J by 2 bases, and 8 bases separated the two germline ends. This CDR3 has 13 residues. Germline CDR1 SNHLY, CDR2 FYNNEI.

The chain joins TRBV10-3 to TRBJ2-7; D remains ambiguous. The CDR3 length is 13 residues. From germline, CDR1 is ENHRY and CDR2 SYGVKD. V was trimmed by 2 bases and J by 2 bases, leaving 7 bases between them. The CDR3 is CAISERWPYEQYF. CDR3 coding DNA: TGTGCCATCAGTGAGAGGTGGCCCTACGAGCAGTACTTC.

This clonotype has at least ten counts. This chain links TRBV20-1 with TRBJ2-5; D perhaps matches TRBD2 (6 bases). This CDR3 has 12 amino acids. Germline V gives CDR1 DFQATT, CDR2 SNEGSKA (reference sequence). V lost 6 bases and J lost 4, with 12 bases in between. In DNA, the CDR3 is TGCAGTGCCCCGGGGGAAGGAGAGACCCAGTACTTC. Its protein product is CSAPGEGETQYF.

This clonotype was found many times. The CDR3 bases are TGTGCCAGCAGTCTCCGACAGGGCCCCCAACCCTACGAGCAGTACTTC. Amino acids: CASSLRQGPQPYEQYF. The gene calls are TRBV28 and TRBJ2-7; 7 bases match TRBD1. Trimming removed 5 bases from V and 2 bases from J; junction bases left unmatched: 12. Per the germline V gene, CDR1 is MDHEN and CDR2 is SYDVKM. This CDR3 contains 16 residues.

The genes are TRBV6-9 and TRBJ1-2, with 8 bases lining up with TRBD1. Germline CDR1 reads MNHGY; CDR2 reads SVAAGI. The CDR3 length is 16 residues. The trim removed 3 bases at V and 1 base at J, leaving 7 bases unmatched. In nucleotides, the CDR3 is TGTGCCAGCAGTTACTCTGGACAGGGAGTTAACTATGGCTACACCTTC. Its translation: CASSYSGQGVNYGYTF.